The 9 T cell receptor beta chains reported below all come from one sample, sequenced in a study of healthy donors' naive CD4 and CD8 T cells. Each TCR library used roughly 490 ng of total RNA and a linear amplification protocol. Using its own MiXCR run on the reads, TCRdb lists one record per CDR3 protein. The table lists around 200,000 distinct CDR3 sequences, about 70% of them singletons. Sequencing input: naive CD4+ and CD8+ T cells sorted from blood, pooled from several donors. The receptors were sampled from a pool of human donors in good health; the sample pools cells from several healthy donors.

The chain is built from TRBV19 and TRBJ1-1; D is unclear. Germline values: CDR1 LNHDA, CDR2 SQIVND (reference sequence). V lost 7 bases and J lost 6, with 9 bases in between. The CDR3 extends over 11 amino acids. Here the CDR3 reads CASNAGAEAFF. Here the CDR3 DNA reads TGTGCCAGTAACGCCGGGGCTGAAGCTTTCTTT.

There are a few counts of this clonotype. V gene TRBV29-1 combines with J gene TRBJ2-7, with D possibly matching TRBD1 (6 bases). The germline V and J ends were trimmed by 6 bases and 0 bases, with 12 bases remaining between them. CDR1 is SQVTM, CDR2 ANQGSEA, per germline. This CDR3 has 13 amino acids. CDR3 sequence reads: CSVLRDNSYEQYF. For the CDR3, the DNA is TGCAGCGTCCTCCGGGACAACTCCTACGAGCAGTACTTC.

V usage is TRBV19 and J usage is TRBJ1-2; D remains ambiguous. CDR3 size: 13 residues. V lost 6 bases and J 4 bases, leaving 12 bases between the germline ends. The germline V gene encodes CDR1 LNHDA and CDR2 SQIVND (reference sequence). The CDR3 region is CASSIQLSYGYTF. CDR3 sequence (DNA): TGTGCCAGTAGCATACAGCTTTCCTATGGCTACACCTTC.

This chain links TRBV4-2 with TRBJ2-3; D call uncertain. Germline V gene data show CDR1 as LGHNA and CDR2 as YNFKEQ. V lost 0 bases and J lost 3, with 4 bases in between. The CDR3 has 13 amino acids. This chain's CDR3 is CASSQDLTDTQYF. As DNA, the CDR3 is TGTGCCAGCAGCCAAGATTTGACAGATACGCAGTATTTT.

The table lists this clonotype with a count of one. The rearrangement uses TRBV29-1 and TRBJ1-1; no clear D. CDR1 is SQVTM and CDR2 is ANQGSEA in the germline V gene. The CDR3 runs to 16 residues. V gave up 7 bases and J gave up 0 bases, with 21 bases separating them. In nucleotides, the CDR3 is TGCAGCGCCACGGACCCGATACGACGCATGAACACTGAAGCTTTCTTT. Translation gives CSATDPIRRMNTEAFF.

The J gene is TRBJ2-7, the V gene TRBV5-6, with 10 bases aligning to TRBD1. The CDR3 is made up of 15 amino acids. The trim removed 4 bases at V and 7 bases at J, leaving 11 bases unmatched. Germline V gene data show CDR1 as SGHDT and CDR2 as YYEEEE. CDR3 residues: CASSQTGGDFREQYF. The CDR3 DNA reads TGTGCCAGCAGCCAGACAGGGGGCGATTTTCGGGAGCAGTACTTC.

The rearrangement joins TRBV9 to TRBJ2-7; possible D gene TRBD2, 6 bases. The V gene lost 4 bases and the J gene lost 2 bases, with 16 bases spanning the gap. Germline values: CDR1 SGDLS, CDR2 YYNGEE. This CDR3 region has 15 residues. In nucleotides, the CDR3 is TGTGCCAGCAGCCCCGAGGGACTCCCAACCTACGAGCAGTACTTC. This gives the protein CASSPEGLPTYEQYF.

The chain uses TRBV27 and TRBJ1-2; D is uncertain. In germline, CDR1 is MNHEY, CDR2 SMNVEV (reference sequence). The CDR3 length is 12 residues. Trimming shortened V by 4 bases and J by 5 bases, and 8 bases separated the two germline ends. Written as DNA, the CDR3 is TGTGCCAGCAGTTCCCGACGATATGGCTACACCTTC. Residues: CASSSRRYGYTF.

V is TRBV10-3 and J is TRBJ2-3; 8 bases map to TRBD2. Germline V gene data show CDR1 as ENHRY and CDR2 as SYGVKD. The CDR3 spans 14 residues. The V gene end was trimmed by 0 bases and the J gene end by 5 bases; junction bases not matched to a gene: 1. The CDR3 loop is CAISESSGRDTQYF. CDR3 DNA: TGTGCCATCAGTGAGTCGAGCGGGAGAGATACGCAGTATTTT.